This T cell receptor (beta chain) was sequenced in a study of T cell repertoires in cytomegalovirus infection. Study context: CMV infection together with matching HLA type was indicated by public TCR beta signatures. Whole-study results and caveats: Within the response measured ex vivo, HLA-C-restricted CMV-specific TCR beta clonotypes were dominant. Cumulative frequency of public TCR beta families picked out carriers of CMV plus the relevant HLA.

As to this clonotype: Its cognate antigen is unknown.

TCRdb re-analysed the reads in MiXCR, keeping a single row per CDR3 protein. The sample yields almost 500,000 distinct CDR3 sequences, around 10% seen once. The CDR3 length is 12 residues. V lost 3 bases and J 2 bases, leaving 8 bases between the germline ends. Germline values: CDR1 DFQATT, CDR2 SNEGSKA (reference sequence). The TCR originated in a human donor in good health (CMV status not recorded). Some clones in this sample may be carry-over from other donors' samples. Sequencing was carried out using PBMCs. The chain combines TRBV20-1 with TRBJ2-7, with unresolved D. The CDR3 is CSARETTYEQYF. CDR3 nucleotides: TGCAGTGCTAGGGAGACGACCTACGAGCAGTACTTC.